These 31 T cell receptor beta chains share one sample of origin, sequenced in a study of beta chain features in type 1 diabetes. Expressed TCRB transcripts got sequenced, as all isolated RNA was reverse transcribed. Method: immunoSEQ multiplex PCR; TCRdb's copy keeps in-frame clones and lacks some. The sample lists 300,000 to 400,000 clones; roughly 12% were seen once. The sequenced sample consisted of naive CD4+ T cells from blood. These receptors originate from a man younger than 35 in good health.

This clone came up a few times. This chain uses TRBV5-1 with TRBJ2-7; 12 nucleotides align to TRBD1. Germline CDR1 SGHRS, CDR2 YFSETQ. CDR3 length: 15 amino acids. The V segment lost 3 bases and the J segment 5 bases; nucleotides outside the gene matches: 6. The CDR3 loop is CASSYTGTGGDEQYF. Here the CDR3 DNA reads TGCGCCAGCAGCTACACCGGGACAGGGGGCGACGAGCAGTACTTC.

This clone has only a few counts. The chain employs TRBV4-2 and TRBJ2-3, with 12 nucleotides matching TRBD2. The CDR3 length is 17 residues. CDR1 and CDR2 (germline): LGHNA, YNFKEQ. V was clipped by 3 bases and J by 0 bases; unmatched bases: 4. CDR3 region: CASSQVTSGGSTDTQYF. CDR3 in DNA: TGTGCCAGCAGCCAGGTGACTAGCGGGGGCAGCACAGATACGCAGTATTTT.

This clone turned up a few times. The chain combines TRBV5-4 with TRBJ2-5; 13 nucleotides line up with TRBD2. V lost 4 bases to trimming and J lost 5 bases; unmatched junction nucleotides: 2. Per germline, CDR1 SGHNT and CDR2 YYREEE (reference sequence). CDR3 size: 14 residues. The CDR3 DNA sequence: TGTGCCAGCAGCCAGGGACTAGCGGGGGAGACCCAGTACTTC. It encodes CASSQGLAGETQYF.

V and J are TRBV29-1 and TRBJ1-4, with 10 bases matching TRBD1. With 1 base clipped from V and 8 bases from J, the junction kept 4 bases outside the gene matches. Germline assignment: CDR1 SQVTM and CDR2 ANQGSEA. This CDR3 is built from 14 residues. CDR3 sequence: CSVEGTGGGEKLFF. For the CDR3, the DNA is TGCAGCGTTGAAGGGACAGGGGGGGGCGAAAAACTGTTTTTT. Variable domain in full (rest from reference TRBV29-1 and TRBJ1-4): SAVISQKPSRDICQRGTSLTIQCQVDSQVTMMFWYRQQPGQSLTLIATANQGSEATYESGFVIDKFPISRPNLTFSTLTVSNMSPEDSSIYLCSVEGTGGGEKLFFGSGTQLSVL.

The chain joins TRBV29-1 to TRBJ2-1, with unresolved D. Trimming stripped 5 bases from V and 4 bases from J, with 15 bases between. Germline loops: CDR1 SQVTM, CDR2 ANQGSEA. The CDR3 has 14 amino acids. In DNA form, the CDR3 reads TGCAGCGTTCTGGCCAGAATTAATTACAATGAGCAGTTCTTC. Its translation: CSVLARINYNEQFF.

This chain uses TRBV27 with TRBJ1-2, with D hard to call. CDR1 and CDR2 from the germline V gene are MNHEY and SMNVEV (reference sequence). Trimming took off 3 bases at V and 2 bases at J, with 7 bases between the two ends. This CDR3 is built from 13 residues. The CDR3 spells CASSLGRNYGYTF. CDR3 in DNA: TGTGCCAGCAGTTTGGGCAGAAACTATGGCTACACCTTC.

The chain couples TRBV12-5 to TRBJ2-2; TRBD1 matches at 9 bases. Germline V gene sequence: CDR1 LGHNT, CDR2 FRNRAP. V trimming: 7 bases; J trimming: 3 bases; junction bases outside the gene matches: 6. The CDR3 loop spans 15 amino acids. The CDR3 reads CASATGQGDTGELFF. The CDR3 nucleotides read TGTGCTAGTGCCACGGGACAGGGTGACACCGGGGAGCTGTTTTTT.

The chain recombines TRBV7-9 with TRBJ2-5; 7 bases map to TRBD2. After removal of 1 base from V and 1 base from J, the junction contained 12 bases not matched to a gene. The CDR3 consists of 18 residues. Germline CDR1 reads SEHNR; CDR2 reads FQNEAQ (reference sequence). The CDR3 loop is CASSLGDGLAELQETQYF. In DNA form, the CDR3 reads TGTGCCAGCAGCTTAGGAGATGGTCTAGCGGAACTCCAAGAGACCCAGTACTTC.

A few counts support this clone. The genes are TRBV14 and TRBJ1-3; D remains ambiguous. The CDR3 loop spans 12 amino acids. Germline lookup yields CDR1 SGHDN and CDR2 FVKESK. V lost 1 base and J 15 bases, leaving 13 bases between the germline ends. The chain's CDR3 is CASSQVPGSRYF. CDR3 in DNA: TGTGCCAGCAGCCAAGTCCCGGGTTCCCGATATTTT.

This clone was seen only a few times. This rearrangement joins TRBV4-2 to TRBJ1-5, with TRBD1 identical over 9 bases. This CDR3 region has 14 residues. CDR1 LGHNA and CDR2 YNFKEQ come from the germline V gene. The V and J ends lost 2 bases and 6 bases, in that order; junction bases with no gene match: 2. Written as DNA, the CDR3 is TGTGCCAGCAGCCAACACAGGGGGCTTCAGCCCCAGCATTTT. Translation gives CASSQHRGLQPQHF.

This clone was counted between two and nine times. The chain links TRBV6-1 to TRBJ2-3; tentatively, D is TRBD1 (5 bases). Germline CDR1 is MNHNS and CDR2 is SASEGT. CDR3 size: 13 residues. Trimming removed 7 bases from V and 4 bases from J, with 12 bases in between. CDR3 residues: CASTPEGADTQYF. CDR3 sequence (DNA): TGTGCCAGCACCCCCGAAGGGGCAGATACGCAGTATTTT.

This clone was counted a few times. CDR3 in DNA: TGTGCCAGCAGCCCCCAGGGACTAGCGGGGGCAGATACGCAGTATTTT. This sequence encodes CASSPQGLAGADTQYF. V usage is TRBV6-4 and J usage is TRBJ2-3; TRBD2 agrees at 14 bases. Per germline, CDR1 MRHNA and CDR2 SNTAGT. Trimming removed 6 bases from V and 4 bases from J; junction bases left unmatched: 6. This CDR3 is built from 16 residues.

Only a few counts were recorded for this clone. The chain joins TRBV30 to TRBJ1-2, with a weak D call TRBD1 (5 bases). Germline CDR1 is GTSNPN and CDR2 is SVGIG (reference sequence). Trimming removed 3 bases at V and 0 bases at J, with 11 bases between. The CDR3 runs 14 residues. The DNA for the CDR3 is TGTGCCTGGAGCCAGGGCCCTGCTAACTATGGCTACACCTTC. Translated: CAWSQGPANYGYTF.

V usage is TRBV10-3 and J usage is TRBJ2-7; 7 nucleotides match TRBD2. Germline V gives CDR1 ENHRY, CDR2 SYGVKD. This CDR3 spans 15 amino acids. Trimming cost V 3 bases and J 2 bases; bases outside gene matches: 7. The CDR3 sequence: CAISEREASAYEQYF. The DNA of the CDR3 is TGTGCCATCAGTGAACGGGAGGCGTCAGCCTACGAGCAGTACTTC.

This chain links TRBV29-1 with TRBJ2-3, with D perhaps matching TRBD1 (7 bases). CDR1 is SQVTM and CDR2 is ANQGSEA in the germline V gene. V lost 0 bases and J 3 bases, leaving 19 bases between the germline ends. The CDR3 consists of 17 residues. The CDR3 DNA reads as TGCAGCGTTGAAGATTATCAATCTTCAGGGGGGACAGATACGCAGTATTTT. It specifies CSVEDYQSSGGTDTQYF.

The V gene is TRBV5-6, the J gene TRBJ1-6; perhaps TRBD1 as D (6 bases). V was pared by 0 bases and J by 8 bases, with 12 bases between. This CDR3 is 15 amino acids long. Germline V gene data show CDR1 as SGHDT and CDR2 as YYEEEE. DNA for the CDR3: TGTGCCAGCAGCTTGGTGGTCAGGGGTGATTCACCCCTCCACTTT. This encodes CASSLVVRGDSPLHF.

This clone has only a few counts. The rearrangement uses TRBV28 and TRBJ2-7; 10 bases fit TRBD1. The CDR3 is made up of 15 amino acids. V shed 2 bases, J shed 5 bases, and the junction held 6 bases outside the gene matches. Germline CDR1 MDHEN, CDR2 SYDVKM. CDR3: CASSLGGGQGHEQYF. Written as DNA, the CDR3 is TGTGCCAGCAGTTTAGGGGGGGGACAGGGGCACGAGCAGTACTTC.

This clone was seen a few times. This rearrangement joins TRBV25-1 to TRBJ1-1, with D uncertain. The CDR3 loop spans 15 amino acids. Between the trimmed V and J ends, which lost 2 bases and 0 bases, there was a span of 10 bases. Germline loops: CDR1 MGHDK, CDR2 SYGVNS. The DNA of the CDR3 is TGTGCCAGCAGTGAAGAGAGGTCTGTGAACACTGAAGCTTTCTTT. It yields the protein CASSEERSVNTEAFF.

This clone was detected only a few times. This chain connects TRBV7-3 to TRBJ2-7; D remains ambiguous. V lost 6 bases to trimming and J lost 0 bases, with 12 bases between them. Germline V gene data show CDR1 as SGHTA and CDR2 as FQGTGA. The CDR3 is made up of 14 amino acids. CDR3 sequence reads: CASSTYSSSYEQYF. In DNA, the CDR3 is TGTGCCAGCAGTACTTATTCGAGCTCCTACGAGCAGTACTTC. The variable domain in full, with the rest retrieved from reference TRBV7-3 and TRBJ2-7, is GAGVSQTPSNKVTEKGKYVELRCDPISGHTALYWYRQSLGQGPEFLIYFQGTGAADDSGLPNDRFFAVRPEGSVSTLKIQRTERGDSAVYLCASSTYSSSYEQYFGPGTRLTVT.

This clone appeared a few times. This rearrangement joins TRBV4-3 to TRBJ1-6; the match to TRBD1 covers 7 bases. This CDR3 has 18 amino acids. Germline CDR1 and CDR2: LGHNA and YSLEER. V was pared by 0 bases and J by 7 bases, with 12 bases of the junction left unmatched. The CDR3 nucleotides read TGCGCCAGCAGCCAAGAGGTCCTCAGGGGGGTAACCAATTCACCCCTCCACTTT. As protein: CASSQEVLRGVTNSPLHF.

This rearrangement joins TRBV29-1 to TRBJ2-1, with 7 positions matching TRBD2. The ends lost 8 bases at V and 12 bases at J; junction bases unmatched: 10. Per germline, CDR1 SQVTM and CDR2 ANQGSEA. The CDR3 is made up of 11 amino acids. Here the CDR3 reads CSTLAGLGQFF. CDR3 DNA: TGCAGCACCTTAGCGGGCTTAGGGCAGTTCTTC.

This clone has just a few counts. J is TRBJ2-1 and V is TRBV29-1, with 7 bases fitting TRBD2. Germline CDR1 and CDR2: SQVTM and ANQGSEA. Trimming took 7 bases from V and 10 from J; bases not matched to a gene: 7. CDR3 length: 11 amino acids. CDR3 DNA sequence: TGCAGCGGACTAGCAGTTCAGGAGCAGTTCTTC. This translates into CSGLAVQEQFF.

This clone was counted between two and nine times. The V and J genes are TRBV5-1 and TRBJ1-4, with 9 bases that match TRBD1. CDR3 length: 14 residues. The germline CDR1 and CDR2 sequences are SGHRS and YFSETQ. V dropped 3 bases and J dropped 8; count of bases not matched to a gene: 5. Here the CDR3 reads CASSYSGTGEKLFF. The CDR3 DNA follows: TGCGCCAGCAGCTATTCAGGGACAGGGGAAAAACTGTTTTTT.

This clone was observed a few times. V and J are TRBV5-4 and TRBJ2-3; D gene ambiguous. The germline V gene has CDR1 SGHNT and CDR2 YYREEE (reference sequence). The CDR3 extends over 13 amino acids. Between the trimmed V and J ends, which lost 4 bases and 4 bases, there was a span of 10 bases. Here the CDR3 reads CASSLTIADTQYF. The DNA of the CDR3 is TGTGCCAGCAGCCTTACTATCGCAGATACGCAGTATTTT.

The chain links TRBV28 to TRBJ2-7; possible D gene TRBD1, 6 bases. The CDR3 runs to 13 residues. CDR1 MDHEN and CDR2 SYDVKM come from the germline V gene. The V and J ends lost 7 bases and 2 bases respectively, with 12 bases between them. This CDR3 reads CASTDRSTYEQYF. CDR3 DNA sequence: TGTGCCAGCACAGACAGGTCCACCTACGAGCAGTACTTC. The complete variable domain, with remaining parts taken from reference TRBV28 and TRBJ2-7, reads DVKVTQSSRYLVKRTGEKVFLECVQDMDHENMFWYRQDPGLGLRLIYFSYDVKMKEKGDIPEGYSVSREKKERFSLILESASTNQTSMYLCASTDRSTYEQYFGPGTRLTVT.

This clone was counted a few times. The rearrangement joins TRBV19 to TRBJ2-7, with TRBD1 matching 8 bases. Germline CDR1 reads LNHDA; CDR2 reads SQIVND (reference sequence). Trimming took 6 bases from V and 3 from J; bases not matched to a gene: 13. The CDR3 is 16 amino acids. DNA of the CDR3: TGTGCCAGTAGAGCTACCGGGACAGGCCTAATCTACGAGCAGTACTTC. Residues: CASRATGTGLIYEQYF.

This clone was seen just once. This chain connects TRBV7-2 to TRBJ1-2; TRBD1 aligns across 11 bases. Germline values: CDR1 SGHTA, CDR2 FQGNSA. The length of the CDR3 is 14 residues. Trimming removed 7 bases from V and 5 bases from J; junction bases left unmatched: 6. Written as DNA, the CDR3 is TGTGCCAGCACGGGACAGGGGGGAAAGTATGGCTACACCTTC. Its translation: CASTGQGGKYGYTF.

The rearrangement joins TRBV7-3 to TRBJ2-1, with TRBD2 identical over 14 bases. The CDR3 sequence is 20 residues long. After removal of 5 bases from V and 0 bases from J, the junction contained 12 bases not matched to a gene. CDR1 SGHTA and CDR2 FQGTGA come from the germline V gene. The CDR3 loop is CASSRGGLAGARSSYNEQFF. The CDR3 bases are TGTGCCAGCAGCCGCGGGGGACTAGCGGGGGCCCGAAGCTCCTACAATGAGCAGTTCTTC.

This chain links TRBV27 with TRBJ2-1, with 7 bases aligning to TRBD1. V trimming: 3 bases; J trimming: 0 bases; junction bases outside the gene matches: 8. Germline V lookup: CDR1 MNHEY, CDR2 SMNVEV (reference sequence). CDR3 size: 17 residues. The CDR3 region is CASSFSGTVYSYNEQFF. The CDR3 DNA reads TGTGCCAGCAGTTTCTCGGGGACAGTCTACTCCTACAATGAGCAGTTCTTC.

As regards this clone: This CDR3 is also generated by other DNA sequences in the sample. The rearrangement links TRBV9 to TRBJ2-3; 7 bases are a match to TRBD2. The CDR3 sequence is 15 residues long. The V segment lost 0 bases and the J segment 2 bases; nucleotides outside the gene matches: 3. Germline CDR1 SGDLS, CDR2 YYNGEE. In DNA, the CDR3 is TGTGCCAGCAGCGTAGGGGCGGGGGACACAGATACGCAGTATTTT. It encodes CASSVGAGDTDTQYF. The full variable domain, with the rest looked up from reference TRBV9 and TRBJ2-3, is DSGVTQTPKHLITATGQRVTLRCSPRSGDLSVYWYQQSLDQGLQFLIQYYNGEERAKGNILERFSAQQFPDLHSELNLSSLELGDSALYFCASSVGAGDTDTQYFGPGTRLTVL.

This clone was counted only a few times. The chain uses TRBV19 and TRBJ2-1; 14 nucleotides align to TRBD2. From germline, CDR1 is LNHDA and CDR2 SQIVND (reference sequence). Trimming removed 3 bases from V and 7 bases from J; junction bases left unmatched: 2. The CDR3 totals 15 residues. The CDR3 here is CASSMRLAGGNEQFF. The CDR3 DNA is TGTGCCAGTAGTATGCGACTAGCGGGAGGGAATGAGCAGTTCTTC.